Below are 11 T cell receptor beta chains sequenced from a single sample in a study of human T cells and chemical hapten exposure. Time point reported: pre-sensitization, week 0. Noted treatment: therapeutic diphenylcyclopropenone sensitization with weekly scalp DPC. Using its own MiXCR run on the RACE reads, TCRdb lists one record per CDR3 protein. This table holds around 300,000 distinct CDR3 sequences, around 7.3% found once. The specimen comprised whole blood, sampled in connection with sensitization to the hapten diphenylcyclopropenone (DPC). These receptor sequences come from a man younger than 30 with alopecia areata. Some clones in this sample may be carry-over from other donors' samples.

J is TRBJ1-5 and V is TRBV27; 9 positions agree with TRBD1. The CDR3 has 17 amino acids. Trimming cost V 2 bases and J 4 bases; bases outside gene matches: 9. Germline CDR1 and CDR2: MNHEY and SMNVEV (reference sequence). The CDR3 DNA reads TGTGCCAGCAGTTTACGGGGGGACAGGGAGGGGAATCAGCCCCAGCATTTT. Translated: CASSLRGDREGNQPQHF.

This chain connects TRBV7-3 to TRBJ1-2; 7 nucleotides line up with TRBD1. This CDR3 contains 15 residues. From germline, CDR1 is SGHTA and CDR2 FQGTGA. V was pared by 4 bases and J by 4 bases, with 9 bases of the junction left unmatched. The CDR3 DNA follows: TGTGCCAGCAGCTCCCGGGGAGGGGGCGGCTATGGCTACACCTTC. Its protein product is CASSSRGGGGYGYTF.

The V and J genes are TRBV14 and TRBJ2-3; D gene unclear. With 1 base removed from V and 3 bases from J, the gap between germline ends came to 8 bases. This CDR3 contains 14 residues. The germline V gene encodes CDR1 SGHDN and CDR2 FVKESK. CDR3 sequence (DNA): TGTGCCAGCAGCCAAGTCACCAGTACAGATACGCAGTATTTT. This encodes CASSQVTSTDTQYF.

The chain is built from TRBV10-3 and TRBJ2-1; D not resolved. This CDR3 has 16 residues. Trimming left V 3 bases short and J 0 bases short, with 12 bases between. Germline-derived CDR1 and CDR2 are ENHRY and SYGVKD. The CDR3 is CAISELSLASYNEQFF. CDR3 DNA sequence: TGTGCCATCAGTGAATTAAGCCTCGCCTCCTACAATGAGCAGTTCTTC.

This clonotype occurred a few times. V is TRBV6-2 or TRBV6-3 and J is TRBJ2-7; 12 positions agree with TRBD1. V gave up 5 bases and J gave up 4 bases; unmatched junction bases: 6. The germline CDR1 and CDR2 sequences are MNHEY and SVGEGT. The CDR3 extends over 15 amino acids. The CDR3 DNA reads as TGTGCCAGCAGTCCCGGGACAGGGGGCACGTACGAGCAGTACTTC. Residues: CASSPGTGGTYEQYF.

The DNA for the CDR3 is TGTGCCAGCAGAAAATTCGGCTCTGGGGCCAACGTCCTGACTTTC. It encodes CASRKFGSGANVLTF. The chain joins TRBV28 to TRBJ2-6; D gene uncertain. Trimming removed 6 bases from V and 0 bases from J, with 9 bases in between. Per the germline V gene, CDR1 is MDHEN and CDR2 is SYDVKM. The CDR3 sequence is 15 residues long.

This clonotype was observed a few times. The rearrangement uses TRBV11-2 and TRBJ2-7; TRBD1 might be the D (5 bases). Trimming removed 1 base from V and 6 bases from J, with 10 bases in between. This CDR3 contains 13 residues. Germline values: CDR1 SGHAT, CDR2 FQNNGV. The CDR3 region is CASSLARASEQYF. CDR3 nucleotides: TGTGCCAGCAGCTTAGCCAGGGCAAGCGAGCAGTACTTC.

This chain links TRBV7-2 with TRBJ1-6; D may be TRBD1 (5 bases). Trimming left V 1 base short and J 0 bases short, with 10 bases between. The germline gives CDR1 SGHTA, CDR2 FQGNSA. The CDR3 consists of 17 residues. The CDR3 DNA sequence: TGTGCCAGCAGCTTAGACTGGGGGAGCTCCTATAATTCACCCCTCCACTTT. Encoded protein: CASSLDWGSSYNSPLHF.

The gene calls are TRBV14 and TRBJ1-1; D is ambiguous. Germline V gene lookup returns CDR1 SGHDN and CDR2 FVKESK. Trimming pared 2 bases from V and 0 bases from J, leaving 7 bases between. The CDR3 loop spans 14 amino acids. CDR3 sequence reads: CASSQWALNTEAFF. The CDR3 coding sequence is TGTGCCAGCAGCCAATGGGCCTTGAACACTGAAGCTTTCTTT.

This chain's CDR3 is CASSARQGAATGELFF. Here the CDR3 DNA reads TGTGCCAGCAGCGCCCGACAGGGGGCCGCCACCGGGGAGCTGTTTTTT. The chain is built from TRBV9 and TRBJ2-2; 10 nucleotides match TRBD1. The length of the CDR3 is 16 residues. Germline V lookup: CDR1 SGDLS, CDR2 YYNGEE. The J segment lost 4 bases and the V segment lost 3 bases, leaving 6 bases of the junction unmatched. Looking up the rest from reference TRBV9 and TRBJ2-2 gives the full variable domain: DSGVTQTPKHLITATGQRVTLRCSPRSGDLSVYWYQQSLDQGLQFLIQYYNGEERAKGNILERFSAQQFPDLHSELNLSSLELGDSALYFCASSARQGAATGELFFGEGSRLTVL.

CDR3 bases: TGTGCCAGCAGTGTTGTCAGGGGCTATAATTCACCCCTCCACTTT. Residues: CASSVVRGYNSPLHF. The chain has TRBV2 and TRBJ1-6; possible D gene TRBD1, 6 bases. The CDR3 has 15 amino acids. CDR1 and CDR2 from the germline V gene are SNHLY and FYNNEI. V was trimmed by 4 bases and J by 3 bases, leaving 10 bases between them.